Below are 5 T cell receptor beta chains sequenced from a single sample in a study of blood T cell repertoires in COVID-19. Profiled with immunoSEQ multiplex PCR; TCRdb holds only in-frame clones, not every one. The sample has tens of thousands of clones; approximately 88% are singletons. Source material: peripheral blood. The receptors here all came from a human donor in a cohort sampled during active COVID-19.

This clone has only one observation. The V gene is TRBV4-2, the J gene TRBJ1-1; TRBD1 matches at 8 bases. The CDR3 loop spans 16 amino acids. CDR1 is LGHNA, CDR2 YNFKEQ, per germline. V was pared by 1 base and J by 6 bases, with 10 bases of the junction left unmatched. The CDR3, as DNA: TGTGCCAGCAGCCAAGGGGGGACAGGCCTTCCCCCTGAAGCTTTCTTT. It specifies CASSQGGTGLPPEAFF.

CDR3: CASRAGTGSYEQYF. The DNA of the CDR3 is TGTGCCAGCAGGGCCGGGACAGGATCCTACGAGCAGTACTTC. The V call is TRBV7-8, the J call TRBJ2-7; 8 nucleotides align to TRBD1. V gave up 6 bases and J gave up 1 base; unmatched junction bases: 5. Germline assignment: CDR1 SGHVS and CDR2 FQNEAQ. This CDR3 has 14 residues. The full variable domain, completed using reference TRBV7-8 and TRBJ2-7, is GAGVSQSPRYKVAKRGQDVALRCDPISGHVSLFWYQQALGQGPEFLTYFQNEAQLDKSGLPSDRFFAERPEGSVSTLKIQRTQQEDSAVYLCASRAGTGSYEQYFGPGTRLTVT.

This chain links TRBV14 with TRBJ1-3; 9 positions match TRBD1. CDR3 length: 15 residues. Trimming removed 2 bases from V and 8 bases from J; junction bases left unmatched: 7. Per germline, CDR1 SGHDN and CDR2 FVKESK. The CDR3 region has the DNA TGTGCCAGCAGCCAAACACAGGGGGCCGGAGACACCATATATTTT. Translation gives CASSQTQGAGDTIYF.

The DNA of the CDR3 is TGTGCCAGCAGCCTAAGCAATCAGCCCCAGCATTTT. Its protein is CASSLSNQPQHF. V gene TRBV13 combines with J gene TRBJ1-5; D gene unclear. V was pared by 5 bases and J by 1 base, with 3 bases between. CDR3 length: 12 residues. The V gene's germline CDR1 is PRHDT and CDR2 FYEKMQ (reference sequence). Full variable domain (missing parts from reference TRBV13 and TRBJ1-5): AAGVIQSPRHLIKEKRETATLKCYPIPRHDTVYWYQQGPGQDPQFLISFYEKMQSDKGSIPDRFSAQQFSDYHSELNMSSLELGDSALYFCASSLSNQPQHFGDGTRLSIL.

The rearrangement uses TRBV6-5 and TRBJ2-6; tentatively, D is TRBD1 (5 bases). Trimming shortened V by 8 bases and J by 0 bases, and 8 bases separated the two germline ends. The CDR3 has 14 amino acids. Germline CDR1 is MNHEY and CDR2 is SVGAGI. CDR3 in amino acids: CASGARSGANVLTF. CDR3 DNA: TGTGCCAGCGGGGCTCGCTCTGGGGCCAACGTCCTGACTTTC.